This TCR beta chain is from a study of T cell changes during pregnancy in multiple sclerosis (dated by TCRdb to between 2018 and 2020). Notes on the research overall: The study examined how the T cell repertoire changed over the course of pregnancy in women with multiple sclerosis.

Remarks on this clone: This clone's antigen is unknown. No much larger clone exists at a distance of one base, and base qualities are not known.

The method behind the library was the immunoSEQ multiplex PCR assay. As stored in TCRdb, this immuneACCESS dataset retains in-frame rearrangements with V and J assigned. A fraction of the clones does not appear; measured against another copy, unresolved V genes explain less than half of the discrepancy, and the remainder lacks a known reason. The sample table contains 80,000 to 100,000 clones; only one count was recorded for roughly nine tenths of them. About 1.7% of the sample lies in the top ten. V and J are truncated by 3 bases and 1 base respectively, leaving an intervening sequence of 22 bases. The CDR3 measures 19 amino acids from cysteine to phenylalanine. Only CDR3 DNA remains: 57 bases, in frame from the first base. The germline V gene encodes CDR1 LGHNA and CDR2 YSLEER.

This receptor chain uses TRBV4-3 and TRBJ2-1; the D gene is perhaps TRBD2, from 6 matching bases. Material: peripheral blood, obtained after pregnancy. This TCR came from a female donor in good health, enrolled as a control in a pregnancy study. The nucleotides are TGCGCCAGCAGCCAGGCTCTAGCGACGGTTGGTTGGTCCTACAATGAGCAGTTCTTC. The resulting protein is CASSQALATVGWSYNEQFF.